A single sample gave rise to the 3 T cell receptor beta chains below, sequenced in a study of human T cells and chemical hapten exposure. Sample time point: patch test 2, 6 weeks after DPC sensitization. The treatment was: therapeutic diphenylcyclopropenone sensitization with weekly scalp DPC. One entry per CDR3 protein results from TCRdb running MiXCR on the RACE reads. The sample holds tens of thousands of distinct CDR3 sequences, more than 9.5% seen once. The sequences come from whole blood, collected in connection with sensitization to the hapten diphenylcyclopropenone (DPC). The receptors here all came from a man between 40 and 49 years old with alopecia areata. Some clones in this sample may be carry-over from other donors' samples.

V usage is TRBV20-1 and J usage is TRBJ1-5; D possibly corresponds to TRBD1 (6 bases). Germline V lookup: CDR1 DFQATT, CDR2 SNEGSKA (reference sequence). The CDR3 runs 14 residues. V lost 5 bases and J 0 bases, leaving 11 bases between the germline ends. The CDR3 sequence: CSASRGVSNQPQHF. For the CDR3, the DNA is TGCAGTGCTTCCAGGGGCGTTAGCAATCAGCCCCAGCATTTT.

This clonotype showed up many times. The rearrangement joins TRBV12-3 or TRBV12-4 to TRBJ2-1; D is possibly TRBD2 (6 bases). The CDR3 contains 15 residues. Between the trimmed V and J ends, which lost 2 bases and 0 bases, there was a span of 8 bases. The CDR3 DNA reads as TGTGCCAGCAGTTTATGGGGAGGCTCCTACAATGAGCAGTTCTTC. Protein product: CASSLWGGSYNEQFF.

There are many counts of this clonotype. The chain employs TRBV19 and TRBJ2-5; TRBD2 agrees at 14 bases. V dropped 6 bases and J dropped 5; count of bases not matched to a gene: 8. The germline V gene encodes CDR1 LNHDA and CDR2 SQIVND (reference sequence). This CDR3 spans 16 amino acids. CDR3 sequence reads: CASSRGTSGSLETQYF. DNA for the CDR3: TGTGCCAGTAGCCGCGGGACTAGCGGGAGTTTGGAGACCCAGTACTTC.